These T cell receptor beta chains were read from a single sample in a study of cytotoxic CD8 clonotypes in ibrutinib-treated CLL. This table comes from immunoSEQ multiplex PCR, and its TCRdb copy is limited to in-frame clones, with some not included. The sample lists some 130,000 clones, about 85% occurring once. This specimen consisted of PBMCs, obtained after 24 months of ibrutinib treatment. The receptors here all came from a human donor with chronic lymphocytic leukemia. CDR3s include the opening cysteine and the closing phenylalanine or tryptophan. The order of the fields is clone size, J gene, D gene, V gene, CDR3 protein, CDR3 DNA. A D gene is named only where the DNA matches it firmly. Expanded clones get a size class; other rows say once, few or many, or leave the size out.

>-|TRBJ1-1|-|TRBV25-1
CASSERGPGGAFF
TGTGCCAGCAGTGAACGGGGACCAGGTGGAGCTTTCTTT
>-|TRBJ1-1|-|TRBV6-6
CASSPPNTEAFF
TGTGCCAGCAGTCCACCAAACACTGAAGCTTTCTTT
>-|TRBJ1-6|TRBD1|TRBV27
CASSDRGGSPLHF
TGTGCCAGCAGCGACAGGGGGGGTTCACCCCTCCACTTT
>-|TRBJ2-1|TRBD1|TRBV6-6
CASSWGQSSYNEQFF
TGTGCCAGCAGTTGGGGACAGAGCTCCTACAATGAGCAGTTCTTC
>-|TRBJ1-5|-|TRBV7-2
CASSLGGVRNQPQHF
TGTGCCAGCAGCTTAGGAGGGGTACGGAATCAGCCCCAGCATTTT
>-|TRBJ1-1|TRBD1|TRBV7-9
CASSLEGAIGTEAFF
TGTGCCAGCAGCTTAGAGGGGGCGATCGGCACTGAAGCTTTCTTT
>-|TRBJ1-4|-|TRBV6-6
CASSWLGRSEKLFF
TGTGCCAGCAGCTGGTTGGGGAGGAGTGAAAAACTGTTTTTT
>-|TRBJ2-5|-|TRBV5-4
CASSLNVRLNQETQYF
TGTGCCAGCAGCTTGAATGTTAGGCTGAACCAAGAGACCCAGTACTTC
>-|TRBJ2-3|-|TRBV7-8
CASSLSSARTDTQYF
TGTGCCAGCAGCCTATCTAGCGCACGCACAGATACGCAGTATTTT
>once|TRBJ2-1|TRBD1|TRBV5-4
CASSRGTGGRDEQFF
TGTGCCAGCAGCCGCGGGACAGGGGGTAGGGATGAGCAGTTCTTC
>-|TRBJ2-3|TRBD1|TRBV12-5
CASGWTGTTDTQYF
TGTGCTAGTGGGTGGACAGGGACCACAGATACGCAGTATTTT